This T cell receptor beta chain derives from a study of CD8 T cells in ankylosing spondylitis. TCRdb independently ran MiXCR on the 5' RACE reads; one entry per CDR3 protein. The sample yields fewer than 200,000 distinct CDR3 sequences, about 20% seen once. Germline CDR1 reads DFQATT; CDR2 reads SNEGSKA (reference sequence). CDR3 length: 14 residues. Losses at the gene ends were 4 bases for V and 9 bases for J; bases not matched to a gene: 12. This clonotype originated in a male donor between 5 and 35 years old with ankylosing spondylitis or in good health (not recorded which). Sequences were obtained from blood, either unsorted or a sorted T cell fraction (not recorded which). The chain is built from TRBV20-1 and TRBJ2-4; TRBD1 agrees at 7 bases. Here the CDR3 DNA reads TGCAGTGCTAAAACAGGGGACCCCTCAAGCATTCAGTACTTC. Amino acids: CSAKTGDPSSIQYF.